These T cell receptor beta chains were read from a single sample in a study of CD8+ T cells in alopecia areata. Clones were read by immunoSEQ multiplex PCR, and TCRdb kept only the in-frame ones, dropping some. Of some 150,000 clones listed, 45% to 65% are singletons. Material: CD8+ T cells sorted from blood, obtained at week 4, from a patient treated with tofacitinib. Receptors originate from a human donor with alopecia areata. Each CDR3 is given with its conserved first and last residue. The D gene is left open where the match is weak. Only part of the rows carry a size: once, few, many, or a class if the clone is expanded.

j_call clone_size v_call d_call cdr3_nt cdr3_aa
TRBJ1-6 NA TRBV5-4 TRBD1 TGTGCCAGCAGCTTGGACCAGGGGGCATATAATTCACCCCTCCACTTT CASSLDQGAYNSPLHF
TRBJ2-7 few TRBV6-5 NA TGTGCCAGCAGCCACACAGGGTACGAGCAGTACTTC CASSHTGYEQYF
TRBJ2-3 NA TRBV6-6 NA TGTGCCAGCAGTTACGCAGAGGCGATTAGCACAGATACGCAGTATTTT CASSYAEAISTDTQYF
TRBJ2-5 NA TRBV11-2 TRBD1 TGTGCCAGCAGCTCAATGGGGACAGGAGGTGGGGAGACCCAGTACTTC CASSSMGTGGGETQYF
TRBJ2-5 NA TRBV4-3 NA TGCGCCAGCAGCCAAGTTCTCTCCAGGGCAGAGACCCAGTACTTC CASSQVLSRAETQYF
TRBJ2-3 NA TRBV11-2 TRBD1 TGTGCCAGCAGCGAGGACAGGGATACGCAGTATTTT CASSEDRDTQYF
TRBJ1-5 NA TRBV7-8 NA TGTGCCAGCAGCTTAGCGTCCCCGGGGGGGCTCGGCAATCAGCCCCAGCATTTT CASSLASPGGLGNQPQHF
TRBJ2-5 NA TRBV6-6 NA TGTGCCAGCAGTTATTGGTCGGGGGCCAGTGAGACCCAGTACTTC CASSYWSGASETQYF
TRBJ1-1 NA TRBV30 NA TGTGCCTGGAGCTTTGTACAGACTGAAGCTTTCTTT CAWSFVQTEAFF
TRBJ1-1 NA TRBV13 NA TGTGCCAGCAGAAAAGACGGGGGGTTAGAAACTGAAGCTTTCTTT CASRKDGGLETEAFF
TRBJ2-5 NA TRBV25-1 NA TGTGCCAGCAGTGAAACGGCGATACAAGAGACCCAGTACTTC CASSETAIQETQYF
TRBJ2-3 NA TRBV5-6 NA TGTGCCAGCAGCTTGGGGGATACAGATACGCAGTATTTT CASSLGDTDTQYF
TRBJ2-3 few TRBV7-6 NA TGTGCCAGCAGCCCCCCGACCGGGACCGCAACAGATACGCAGTATTTT CASSPPTGTATDTQYF
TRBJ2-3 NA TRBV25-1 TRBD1 TGTGCCAGCAGTGACCCCGGACAGGTTCCTAGCACAGATACGCAGTATTTT CASSDPGQVPSTDTQYF
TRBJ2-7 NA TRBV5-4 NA TGTGCCAGCAGCTTGACGGTGAGCTCCTACGAGCAGTACTTC CASSLTVSSYEQYF
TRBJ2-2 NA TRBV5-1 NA TGCGCCAGCAGTGGTGACAGGTCTTACACCGGGGAGCTGTTTTTT CASSGDRSYTGELFF
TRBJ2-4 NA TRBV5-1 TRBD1 TGCGCCAGCAGCTTGAGCCCCGAAAAGGGACAGGGCGGAGTTCAGTACTTC CASSLSPEKGQGGVQYF
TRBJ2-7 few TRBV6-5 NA TGTGCCAGCAGTTACGGGGCCTCACCTGCCTACGAGCAGTACTTC CASSYGASPAYEQYF
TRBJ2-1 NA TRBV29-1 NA TGCAGCCTTAGGGTAGTAGGGGAAGGAAATGAGCAGTTCTTC CSLRVVGEGNEQFF
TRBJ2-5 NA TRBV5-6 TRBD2 TGTGCCAGCAGCTCGGCCGGGACTAGGACGACCCCACTTCAAGAGACCCAGTACTTC CASSSAGTRTTPLQETQYF
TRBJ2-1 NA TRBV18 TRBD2 TGTGCCAGCTCACCACAACCCCCTGGGTCGGAGCGGGGGGCTTCCTACAATGAGCAGTTCTTC CASSPQPPGSERGASYNEQFF
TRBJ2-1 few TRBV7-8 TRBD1 TGTGCCAGCAGCTTAGATCCGGGACAGGGCTACAATGAGCAGTTCTTC CASSLDPGQGYNEQFF
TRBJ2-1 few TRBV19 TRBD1 TGTGCCAGTAGTATTCCCGGCGACAGGGGTCATGAGCAGTTCTTC CASSIPGDRGHEQFF
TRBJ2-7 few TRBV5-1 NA TGCGCCAGCAGCTTGGTAGGGGGACGGGAGACTGTCGAGCAGTACTTC CASSLVGGRETVEQYF
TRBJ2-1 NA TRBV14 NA TGTGCCAGCAGCCTAGAGCGGAGCTCCTACAATGAGCAGTTCTTC CASSLERSSYNEQFF
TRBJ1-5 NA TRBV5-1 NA TGCGCCAGCAGCTTGGGGGGTGATAGCAATCAGCCCCAGCATTTT CASSLGGDSNQPQHF
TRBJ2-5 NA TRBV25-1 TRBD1 TGTGCCAGCAGTGAATGGGGGACAGAAGAGACCCAGTACTTC CASSEWGTEETQYF